The source of this TCR beta chain is a study of shared clonotypes between healthy human individuals. The length of the CDR3 is 16 residues. Germline V gives CDR1 MNHNY, CDR2 SVGAGI (reference sequence). V lost 3 bases to trimming and J lost 4 bases, with 13 bases between them. General study findings and limits: When compared with the clonotypes that were shared by all four sorted-subset donors, the non-shared clonotypes turned out to have lower generation probabilities.

About this clone itself: What it binds is not known.

Method: immunoSEQ multiplex PCR; TCRdb's copy keeps in-frame clones and lacks some. The sample has 2.3 million or so clones, 90% to 95% seen once. The rearrangement uses TRBV6-6 and TRBJ2-6, with D tentatively TRBD1 (6 bases). This sequence was found in a man younger than 30 in good health. Some clones in this sample may be carry-over from other donors' samples. The sample taken for sequencing was naive CD4+ T cells from PBMCs. Subset: CD45RA+ positively selected. CDR3 in amino acids: CASSYWGPEGANVLTF. CDR3 bases: TGTGCCAGCAGTTATTGGGGGCCCGAGGGGGCCAACGTCCTGACTTTC.